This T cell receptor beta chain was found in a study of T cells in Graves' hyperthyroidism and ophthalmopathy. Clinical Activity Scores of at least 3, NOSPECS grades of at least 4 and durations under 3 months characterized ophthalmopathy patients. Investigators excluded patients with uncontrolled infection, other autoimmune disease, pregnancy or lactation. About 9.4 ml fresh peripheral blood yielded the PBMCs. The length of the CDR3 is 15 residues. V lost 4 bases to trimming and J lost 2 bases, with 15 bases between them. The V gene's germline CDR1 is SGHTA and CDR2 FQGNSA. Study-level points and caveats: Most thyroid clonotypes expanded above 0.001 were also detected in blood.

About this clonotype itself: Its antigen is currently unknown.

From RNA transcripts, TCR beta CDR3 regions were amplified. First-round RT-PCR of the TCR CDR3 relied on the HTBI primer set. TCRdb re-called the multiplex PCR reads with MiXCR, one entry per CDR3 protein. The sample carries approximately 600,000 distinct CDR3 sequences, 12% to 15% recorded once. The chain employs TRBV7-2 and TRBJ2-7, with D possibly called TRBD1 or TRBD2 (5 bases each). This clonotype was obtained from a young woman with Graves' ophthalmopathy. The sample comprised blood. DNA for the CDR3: TGTGCCAGCAGCTCGCCCGGGACCCACCCCTACGAGCAGTACTTC. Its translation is CASSSPGTHPYEQYF.